The rows below give T cell receptor beta chains drawn from one sample of a study of CD8+ T cells in alopecia areata. TCRdb's copy holds only in-frame clones and misses some; the assay was immunoSEQ multiplex PCR. This table has 150,000 to 250,000 clones, 45% to 65% appearing once. The sample was CD4+ T cells sorted from blood, taken at week 4, from a patient treated with tofacitinib. Source of these receptors: a human donor with alopecia areata. Both conserved end residues are part of each CDR3. Fields, in order: V gene, J gene, CDR3 protein.

TRBV7-9	TRBJ2-5	CASSQGTGQETQYF
TRBV29-1	TRBJ1-1	CSVKVNTEAFF
TRBV15	TRBJ1-6	CATSRVLTAPLHF
TRBV7-9	TRBJ1-6	CASRQDGINSPLHF
TRBV29-1	TRBJ2-7	CSVALAGVRYEQYF
TRBV30	TRBJ2-2	CAWSVTGSGELFF
TRBV6-5	TRBJ2-7	CASSYSRESYEQYF
TRBV6-5	TRBJ2-5	CASSYSQYSGGETQYF
TRBV28	TRBJ1-4	CASMKGWDEKLFF
TRBV30	TRBJ2-2	CALRQASNTGELFF
TRBV7-9	TRBJ2-3	CASSLVLSGNTDTQYF
TRBV29-1	TRBJ1-1	CSVDRGGAEAFF
TRBV2	TRBJ2-1	CASRAVQDEQFF
TRBV7-2	TRBJ2-1	CASSQGTSHGNEQFF
TRBV7-2	TRBJ2-5	CASSLFRTVKETQYF
TRBV9	TRBJ1-5	CASSVAPGSNQPQHF
TRBV5-1	TRBJ2-7	CASSRITGGYEQYF
TRBV29-1	TRBJ2-5	CSVGDRNQETQYF
TRBV7-6	TRBJ2-7	CASSLHRGQYEQYF
TRBV30	TRBJ2-7	CAGGGSYEQYF
TRBV28	TRBJ1-2	CATLRGTGLYYGYTF
TRBV7-2	TRBJ2-1	CASSLVGGAFNEQFF
TRBV29-1	TRBJ2-5	CSVEDQETQYF
TRBV29-1	TRBJ2-7	CSVATGGAYEQYF
TRBV29-1	TRBJ2-3	CSVEPAAAGPDTQYF
TRBV4-2	TRBJ2-5	CASSQDPGNQETQYF